This note documents a single TCR beta chain sequence. The antigen remains undetermined. Germline CDR1 is KGHSH and CDR2 is LQKENI. V dropped 4 bases and J dropped 1 base, with 9 bases sitting between them. This CDR3 comprises 14 residues. This entry belongs to a study of shared clonotypes between healthy human individuals. Overall study findings and caveats: About 5% of naive CD4 clonotypes were common to several donors.

The authors split each subset's genomic DNA evenly across several immunoSEQ plates. Sequencing was performed with immunoSEQ multiplex PCR; in TCRdb, only in-frame clones are kept and a portion is missing. Of approximately 640,000 clones in the sample, about 78% were seen once. Sequencing used memory CD4+ T cells sorted from blood. Subset reported: CD45RA-negative fraction. V is TRBV18 and J is TRBJ2-3; a possible D gene is TRBD2 (5 bases). The TCR was taken from a woman aged 25 to 39 in good health. CDR3 nucleotide sequence: TGTGCCAGCTCACTCACCGGGGGCACAGATACGCAGTATTTT. This gives the protein CASSLTGGTDTQYF.